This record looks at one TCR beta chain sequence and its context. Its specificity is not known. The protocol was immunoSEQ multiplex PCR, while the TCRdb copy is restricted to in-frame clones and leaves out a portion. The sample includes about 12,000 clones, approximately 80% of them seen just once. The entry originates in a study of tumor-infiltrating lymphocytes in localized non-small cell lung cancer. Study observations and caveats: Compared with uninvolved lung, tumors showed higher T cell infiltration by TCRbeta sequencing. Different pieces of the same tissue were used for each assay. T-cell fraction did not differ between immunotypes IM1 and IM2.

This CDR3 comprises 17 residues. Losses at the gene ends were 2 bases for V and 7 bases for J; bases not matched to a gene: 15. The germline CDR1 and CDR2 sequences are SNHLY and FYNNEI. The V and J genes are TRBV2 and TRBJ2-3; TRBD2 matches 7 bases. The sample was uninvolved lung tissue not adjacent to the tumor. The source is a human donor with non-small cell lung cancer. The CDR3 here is CASSERRSFLAAHTQYF. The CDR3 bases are TGTGCCAGCAGTGAAAGGAGATCGTTTCTAGCGGCCCATACGCAGTATTTT. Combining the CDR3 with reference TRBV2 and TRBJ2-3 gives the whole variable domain EPEVTQTPSHQVTQMGQEVILRCVPISNHLYFYWYRQILGQKVEFLVSFYNNEISEKSEIFDDQFSVERPDGSNFTLKIRSTKLEDSAMYFCASSERRSFLAAHTQYFGPGTRLTVL.